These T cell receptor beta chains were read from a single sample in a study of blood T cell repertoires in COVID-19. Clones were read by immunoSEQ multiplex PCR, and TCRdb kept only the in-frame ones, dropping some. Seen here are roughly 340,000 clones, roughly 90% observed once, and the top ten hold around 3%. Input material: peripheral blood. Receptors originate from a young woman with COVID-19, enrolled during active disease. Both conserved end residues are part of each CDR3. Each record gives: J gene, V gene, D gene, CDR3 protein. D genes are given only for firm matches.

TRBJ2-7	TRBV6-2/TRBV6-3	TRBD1	CASSSAGTGPYEQYF
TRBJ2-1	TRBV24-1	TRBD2	CATSGPSGIDEQFF
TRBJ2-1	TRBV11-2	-	CASSPRGSSYNEQFF
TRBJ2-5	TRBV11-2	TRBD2	CASSSGVSGGLRETQYF
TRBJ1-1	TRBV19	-	CASSSDGTPNTEAFF
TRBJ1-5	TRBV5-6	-	CASSLSRSGNQPQHF
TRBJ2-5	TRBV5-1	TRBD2	CASSPGLRVQETQYF
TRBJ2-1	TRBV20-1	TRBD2	CSASGNSGRVNEQFF
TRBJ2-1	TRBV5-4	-	CASSLRLAGNEQFF
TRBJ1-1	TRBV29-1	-	CSVQGWDTEAFF
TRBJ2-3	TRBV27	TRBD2	CASSLSLGTSGSTQYF
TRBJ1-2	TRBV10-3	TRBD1	CAITGGDRSMNGYTF
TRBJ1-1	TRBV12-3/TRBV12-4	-	CASSYLAGTEAFF
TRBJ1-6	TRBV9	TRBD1	CASSGRTGSNSPLHF
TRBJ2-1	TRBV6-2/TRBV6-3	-	CASSNPLRAYNEQFF
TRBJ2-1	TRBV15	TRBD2	CATSTLAGAHNEQFF
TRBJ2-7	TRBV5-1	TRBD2	CASSFAGEGYEQYF
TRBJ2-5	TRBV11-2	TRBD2	CASTVLAGGQETQYF
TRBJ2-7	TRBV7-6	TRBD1	CASSGDRGDEQYF
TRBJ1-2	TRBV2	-	CASSEKVAYGYTF
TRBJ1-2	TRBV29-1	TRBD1	CSVDHRGTGIRGYTF
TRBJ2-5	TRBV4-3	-	CASSQNRYQETQYF
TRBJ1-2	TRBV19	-	CASSWTAFYGYTF
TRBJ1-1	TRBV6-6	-	CASSYPTGLNTEAFF
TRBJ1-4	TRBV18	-	CASSPPQGTNEKLFF
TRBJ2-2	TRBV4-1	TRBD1	CASSQEDRGNTGELFF
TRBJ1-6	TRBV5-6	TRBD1	CASSSGQESPLHF
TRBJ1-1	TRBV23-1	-	CASSQDGKNTEAFF
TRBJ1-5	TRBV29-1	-	CSVGGQPNQPQHF
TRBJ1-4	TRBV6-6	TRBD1	CASSAATTGNEKLFF
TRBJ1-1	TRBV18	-	CASSAGRNTEAFF
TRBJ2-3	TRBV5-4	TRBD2	CASSLTLRETDTQYF
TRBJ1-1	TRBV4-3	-	CASSQEYGELTEAFF
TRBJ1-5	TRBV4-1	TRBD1	CASSQQTGGANQPQHF
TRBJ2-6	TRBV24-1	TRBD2	CATSDGRWGGSSGANVLTF
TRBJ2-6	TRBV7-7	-	CASSLEGGSGANVLTF
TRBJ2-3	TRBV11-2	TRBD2	CASSSQRDAQYF
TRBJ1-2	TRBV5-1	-	CASSLIGQSFYGYTF
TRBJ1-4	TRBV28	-	CASSLIRALATNEKLFF
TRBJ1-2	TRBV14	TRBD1	CASSQGTGDLYGYTF
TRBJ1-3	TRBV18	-	CASSPGDPILTIYF
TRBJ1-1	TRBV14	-	CASSQWLNTEAFF
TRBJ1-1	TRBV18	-	CASSSSSRGGSTEAFF
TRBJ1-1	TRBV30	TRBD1	CAWSADRVTEAFF
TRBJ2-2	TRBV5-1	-	CASSLDVAEANTGELFF
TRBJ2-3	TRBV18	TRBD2	CASASGLEGTDTQYF
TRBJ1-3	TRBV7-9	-	CASSLSGSEGNTIYF
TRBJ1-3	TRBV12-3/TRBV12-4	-	CASSFIAGNTIYF
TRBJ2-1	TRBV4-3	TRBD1	CASSQDARGRYNEQFF
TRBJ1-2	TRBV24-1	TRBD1	CATSDPGTGEYGYTF
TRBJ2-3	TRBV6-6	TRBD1	CASSPTSDRGFTDTQYF
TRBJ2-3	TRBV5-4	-	CASSLARTSTDTQYF
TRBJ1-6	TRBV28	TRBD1	CASSSGQGNSPLHF